A single sample gave rise to the 28 T cell receptor beta chains below, sequenced in a study of blood T cells in healthy people across ages. The second PCR ran roughly 7 to 12 cycles with a sample-barcoded 5' primer and J-beta primers. Each CDR3 protein is one row after TCRdb ran MiXCR on the 5' RACE reads. The sample carries about 1.5 million distinct CDR3 sequences, 40% to 45% recorded once. Sequencing used blood. The receptors shown here come from a woman aged 18-29 years in good health.

For this clonotype: The junction shows a germline mismatch at one end, possibly a read error. The gene calls are TRBV9 and TRBJ2-3; TRBD2 is a possible D gene (6 bases). CDR3 length equals 13 residues. The germline gives CDR1 SGDLS, CDR2 YYNGEE. The CDR3 DNA reads TGTGCCATCAGCGGGCGGGTAGCAGATACGCAGTATTTT. It codes for CAISGRVADTQYF.

This clonotype turned up a few times. The genes are TRBV4-3 and TRBJ1-1; unclear D gene. V lost 0 bases to trimming and J lost 6 bases, with 8 bases between them. The CDR3 is made up of 13 amino acids. Germline loops: CDR1 LGHNA, CDR2 YSLEER. As DNA, the CDR3 is TGCGCCAGCAGCCAAGATAGGGAGGCTGAAGCTTTCTTT. Translation: CASSQDREAEAFF.

In this sample, this clonotype turned up a few times. The gene calls are TRBV30 and TRBJ2-1; D is possibly TRBD1 (6 bases). The CDR3 is 15 amino acids. V was clipped by 4 bases and J by 2 bases, with 15 bases between them. Germline lookup yields CDR1 GTSNPN and CDR2 SVGIG (reference sequence). Written as DNA, the CDR3 is TGTGCCTGGACCCAAATCGGGACACCCTACAATGAGCAGTTCTTC. Translating it yields CAWTQIGTPYNEQFF. The full variable domain, rest sourced from reference TRBV30 and TRBJ2-1, is SQTIHQWPATLVQPVGSPLSLECTVEGTSNPNLYWYRQAAGRGLQLLFYSVGIGQISSEVPQNLSASRPQDRQFILSSKKLLLSDSGFYLCAWTQIGTPYNEQFFGPGTRLTVL.

The rearrangement joins TRBV24-1 to TRBJ1-5; D possibly corresponds to TRBD1 (5 bases). Trimming pared 7 bases from V and 4 bases from J, leaving 7 bases between. This CDR3 has 12 amino acids. The germline gives CDR1 KGHDR, CDR2 SFDVKD. The CDR3 region is CATSGGNQPQHF. The CDR3 region has the DNA TGTGCCACCAGCGGGGGAAATCAGCCCCAGCATTTT.

This CDR3 reads CASSQQLRQNEQYF. The DNA for the CDR3 is TGCGCCAGCAGTCAACAGCTGAGGCAGAACGAGCAGTACTTC. V gene TRBV23-1 combines with J gene TRBJ2-7, with unresolved D. TRBV23-1 is an open reading frame, and its role is uncertain. Trimming removed 2 bases from V and 5 bases from J, with 13 bases in between. The CDR3 consists of 14 residues.

This clonotype was observed a few times. The rearrangement uses TRBV3-1 and TRBJ2-3, with D maybe TRBD2 (6 bases). The CDR3 has 16 residues. Trimming took 0 bases from V and 8 from J, leaving 18 bases between them. The germline CDR1 and CDR2 sequences are LGHDT and YNNKEL (reference sequence). For the CDR3, the DNA is TGTGCCAGCAGCCAAGATTTAGCGGCCCCACCTGGTACGCAGTATTTT. Translated: CASSQDLAAPPGTQYF.

This clonotype was counted between two and nine times. This chain links TRBV20-1 with TRBJ2-1, with TRBD1 matching over 10 bases. V was clipped by 6 bases and J by 4 bases; unmatched bases: 6. From germline, CDR1 is DFQATT and CDR2 SNEGSKA (reference sequence). This CDR3 contains 14 residues. CDR3 in DNA: TGCAGTGCAAGACAGGGGGCAAGTTACAATGAGCAGTTCTTC. Protein product: CSARQGASYNEQFF.

The rearrangement links TRBV24-1 to TRBJ2-3, with D possibly being TRBD1 (6 bases). Trimming pared 3 bases from V and 5 bases from J, leaving 11 bases between. Germline CDR1 KGHDR, CDR2 SFDVKD. This CDR3 is 14 amino acids long. The DNA of the CDR3 is TGTGCCACCAGTGATCTTGGGACACTAGATACGCAGTATTTT. Translated: CATSDLGTLDTQYF.

The chain's CDR3 is CSVEGGRWTSGRVHYNEQYF. CDR3 nucleotides: TGCAGCGTTGAAGGGGGGAGATGGACTAGCGGGAGGGTGCACTACAATGAGCAGTACTTC. The chain has TRBV29-1 and TRBJ2-7; 15 bases align to TRBD2. The CDR3 has 20 amino acids. Trimming took 1 base from V and 7 from J; bases not matched to a gene: 20. Germline V gives CDR1 SQVTM, CDR2 ANQGSEA.

V gene TRBV5-4 combines with J gene TRBJ1-1, with D perhaps TRBD1 (6 bases). With 3 bases removed from V and 7 bases from J, the gap between germline ends came to 13 bases. CDR1 and CDR2 (germline): SGHNT, YYREEE (reference sequence). CDR3 length: 13 amino acids. CDR3 residues: CASSSTGWVEAFF. CDR3 bases: TGTGCCAGCAGCTCCACAGGGTGGGTTGAAGCTTTCTTT.

This clonotype came up a few times. CDR3 region: CASSLKPVNTEAFF. The CDR3 DNA follows: TGTGCCAGCAGTTTAAAACCGGTTAACACTGAAGCTTTCTTT. The gene calls are TRBV27 and TRBJ1-1; D is unresolved. V was cut by 2 bases and J by 2 bases, with 9 bases left in between. This CDR3 contains 14 residues. CDR1 and CDR2 from the germline V gene are MNHEY and SMNVEV (reference sequence).

The V and J genes are TRBV3-1 and TRBJ2-7; 9 bases agree with TRBD1. The V gene end was trimmed by 4 bases and the J gene end by 5 bases; junction bases not matched to a gene: 12. This CDR3 region has 16 residues. Looked up from germline, CDR1 is LGHDT and CDR2 is YNNKEL (reference sequence). The CDR3 DNA follows: TGTGCCAGCAGCCGACGACCTCCCGGGACAGGGCACGAGCAGTACTTC. This codes for CASSRRPPGTGHEQYF.

This CDR3 is CPGTGDSNQPQHF. The CDR3 DNA reads TGTCCCGGGACAGGGGATAGCAATCAGCCCCAGCATTTT. This sequence joins TRBV19 and TRBJ1-5, with TRBD1 matching 10 bases. The CDR3 runs 13 residues. From germline, CDR1 is LNHDA and CDR2 SQIVND (reference sequence).

The CDR3 region is CASRSGQMNTEAFF. CDR3 nucleotides: TGTGCCAGCAGGTCGGGACAGATGAACACTGAAGCTTTCTTT. J is TRBJ1-1 and V is TRBV12-3 or TRBV12-4, with 7 nucleotides matching TRBD1. Unmatched junction bases numbered 4, after V lost 6 bases and J lost 0 bases. This CDR3 contains 14 residues.

The chain is built from TRBV12-3 or TRBV12-4 and TRBJ1-2, with 7 bases aligning to TRBD1. The CDR3 spans 15 residues. The V segment lost 5 bases and the J segment 3 bases; nucleotides outside the gene matches: 9. The CDR3 bases are TGTGCCAGCAGTCGTATTTTGACAGGGCACTATGGCTACACCTTC. It yields the protein CASSRILTGHYGYTF.

This clonotype came up once. A much larger clone lies one base from this, so it may be a read error. The chain joins TRBV7-2 to TRBJ2-7, with 7 bases fitting TRBD1. This CDR3 is 14 amino acids long. Germline-derived CDR1 and CDR2 are SGHTA and FQGNSA. J lost 2 bases, V lost 4 bases, and 5 bases had no gene match. The chain's CDR3 is CASSSEQGTYEQYF. CDR3 DNA sequence: TGTGCCAGCAGCTCAGAACAGGGGACCTACGAGCAGTACTTC.

The V gene is TRBV25-1, the J gene TRBJ1-1; a weak D match, TRBD1 (5 bases). The V gene's germline CDR1 is MGHDK and CDR2 SYGVNS. The CDR3 is made up of 13 amino acids. V lost 6 bases and J lost 3, with 11 bases in between. In DNA, the CDR3 is TGTGCCAGCAGGCTCAGGGAGTACACTGAAGCTTTCTTT. Translated, it gives CASRLREYTEAFF.

The chain recombines TRBV7-9 with TRBJ2-1; D unresolved. The V end lost 2 bases, the J end lost 5 bases, and 13 bases lay between the germline ends. The germline CDR1 and CDR2 sequences are SEHNR and FQNEAQ (reference sequence). CDR3 length equals 15 residues. The CDR3, as DNA: TGTGCCAGCAGCTTATTTACGGACCCAGACAATGAGCAGTTCTTC. It encodes CASSLFTDPDNEQFF.

The rearrangement joins TRBV27 to TRBJ2-3; 12 bases agree with TRBD2. Germline V gene data show CDR1 as MNHEY and CDR2 as SMNVEV (reference sequence). V was clipped by 3 bases and J by 5 bases; unmatched bases: 6. The CDR3 runs to 16 residues. The CDR3: CASSFLAGGREDTQYF. The CDR3 bases are TGTGCCAGCAGTTTTCTAGCGGGAGGGAGGGAAGATACGCAGTATTTT.

The chain has TRBV12-3 or TRBV12-4 and TRBJ1-2, with D possibly matching TRBD1 (6 bases). This CDR3 contains 16 residues. The ends were cut back, 5 bases at V and 6 bases at J, with 22 bases in the middle. Here the CDR3 reads CASSVTGPRPSDGYTF. The CDR3 bases are TGTGCCAGCAGTGTGACAGGACCGAGACCCTCGGATGGCTACACCTTC.

The chain couples TRBV7-3 to TRBJ2-2; the D is unclear. CDR3 length: 15 residues. Trimming took off 2 bases at V and 0 bases at J, with 7 bases between the two ends. Per the germline V gene, CDR1 is SGHTA and CDR2 is FQGTGA. In nucleotides, the CDR3 is TGTGCCAGCAGCTTATCCGATTCGAACACCGGGGAGCTGTTTTTT. Translated, it gives CASSLSDSNTGELFF. Supplemented by reference TRBV7-3 and TRBJ2-2, the full variable domain reads GAGVSQTPSNKVTEKGKYVELRCDPISGHTALYWYRQSLGQGPEFLIYFQGTGAADDSGLPNDRFFAVRPEGSVSTLKIQRTERGDSAVYLCASSLSDSNTGELFFGEGSRLTVL.

V and J are TRBV20-1 and TRBJ2-1; D uncertain. The CDR3 runs to 16 residues. Germline loops: CDR1 DFQATT, CDR2 SNEGSKA (reference sequence). V was cut by 0 bases and J by 6 bases, with 18 bases left in between. DNA of the CDR3: TGCAGTGCTAGAGATCGAAGGGCAGGTAATTTCAATGAGCAGTTCTTC. Its translation is CSARDRRAGNFNEQFF.

This clonotype has only a few counts. The V and J genes are TRBV7-8 and TRBJ2-1; 7 bases are shared with TRBD2. This CDR3 is 14 amino acids long. CDR1 SGHVS and CDR2 FQNEAQ come from the germline V gene. V lost 3 bases, J lost 2 bases, and 1 base stayed unmatched. The CDR3 spells CASSLRETYNEQFF. The CDR3 region has the DNA TGTGCCAGCAGCTTGCGGGAGACCTACAATGAGCAGTTCTTC.

V and J are TRBV20-1 and TRBJ2-1; 9 bases align to TRBD2. This CDR3 region has 17 residues. V trimming: 0 bases; J trimming: 2 bases; junction bases outside the gene matches: 8. Germline values: CDR1 DFQATT, CDR2 SNEGSKA (reference sequence). DNA of the CDR3: TGCAGTGCTAGAGAAGTTAGCGGGAGTAGGCCCTACAATGAGCAGTTCTTC. It is translated as CSAREVSGSRPYNEQFF.

The chain employs TRBV20-1 and TRBJ1-2; TRBD1 is a possible D gene (6 bases). The CDR3 contains 14 residues. Trimming took off 0 bases at V and 6 bases at J, with 14 bases between the two ends. Per germline, CDR1 DFQATT and CDR2 SNEGSKA (reference sequence). CDR3 loop: CSARDIGRDNGYTF. In nucleotides, the CDR3 is TGCAGTGCTAGAGATATTGGCAGGGACAATGGCTACACCTTC.

V gene TRBV27 combines with J gene TRBJ1-1; 8 bases agree with TRBD1. CDR3 length: 22 amino acids. J gave up 0 bases and V 7 bases, and 28 bases lay outside the gene matches. Germline CDR1 MNHEY, CDR2 SMNVEV (reference sequence). CDR3 sequence reads: CASIALLDREHPTLPMNTEAFF. The DNA of the CDR3 is TGTGCCAGCATCGCTTTACTGGACAGGGAACATCCTACTCTACCAATGAACACTGAAGCTTTCTTT.

The chain is built from TRBV7-2 and TRBJ2-3; 13 bases agree with TRBD2. V shed 2 bases and J 5 bases; nucleotides not matched to a gene: 4. The CDR3 has 16 residues. Per the germline V gene, CDR1 is SGHTA and CDR2 is FQGNSA. The CDR3 DNA sequence: TGTGCCAGCAGCTTACGACTAGCGGGAGGTGGAGATACGCAGTATTTT. It is translated as CASSLRLAGGGDTQYF.

This clonotype appeared a few times. Relative to the germline gene, one junction end is altered; a read error may explain this. The genes are TRBV5-6 and TRBJ2-1; D tentatively fits TRBD1 or TRBD2 (6 bases each). Germline V CDR1 and CDR2: SGHDT, YYEEEE. The CDR3 has 17 amino acids. The DNA for the CDR3 is TGTGCCAGCAGCTCCTCTTTTTGGGGGGCCCTCTACAGTGAGCAGTTCTTC. Protein product: CASSSSFWGALYSEQFF.